The source of this TCR beta chain is a study of blood T cell repertoires in COVID-19. About the research overall: PBMCs, B-cell-depleted T cells, or T cells provided the cDNA or gDNA that made up the material.

CDR1 is KGHDR, CDR2 SFDVKD, per germline. The CDR3 extends over 18 amino acids. The V segment lost 4 bases and the J segment 2 bases; nucleotides outside the gene matches: 12. Profiling relied on immunoSEQ multiplex PCR, and the TCRdb table lists in-frame clones only, not all of them. The sample lists hundreds of thousands of clones, under 95% occurring once. This chain joins TRBV24-1 and TRBJ2-1; 8 bases fit TRBD2. The sequence derives from a man in his sixties who had recovered from COVID-19. What was sequenced was PBMCs or T cells enriched from blood (not recorded which). The CDR3 protein is CATSDRKVREGTYNEQFF. The CDR3 bases are TGTGCCACCAGTGACCGAAAGGTACGGGAGGGAACCTACAATGAGCAGTTCTTC.